This TCR beta chain is drawn from a study of blood T cells in healthy people across ages. Study results and limitations: Changes seen in expanded clonotypes were possibly confounded by donor CMV status left unknown.

A second PCR of about 7 to 11 cycles used a sample-barcoded 5' primer and a J-beta primer mix. TCRdb analysed the 5' RACE reads with MiXCR anew, one entry per CDR3 protein. The sample records more than 450,000 distinct CDR3 sequences, about 27% being singletons. This clonotype occurred a few times. As yet, its antigen is unknown. The CDR3 covers 14 residues. This sample also appeared in a second study, on T cells of mothers and their children. That paper adds: All extracted RNA went into cDNA synthesis, around 1.6 ug per 15 ul.

V usage is TRBV21-1 and J usage is TRBJ1-3; the table's TRBD1 call for D was not verified on the DNA. TRBV21-1 is described as a pseudogene. Sequenced sample: blood. The TCR originated in a boy aged 2 to 9 in good health. CDR3 bases: TGTGCCAGCAGCAAAGGGACGGGGGGAAACACCATATATTTT. It specifies CASSKGTGGNTIYF.